What follows are 32 T cell receptor beta chains derived from one specimen sequenced in a study of blood T cell repertoires in COVID-19. Assay: immunoSEQ multiplex PCR; the TCRdb copy retains only in-frame clones and omits some. The data contain roughly 200,000 clones, more than 80% of them singletons. What was sequenced was peripheral blood. Receptors were obtained from a woman between 35 and 50 years old with COVID-19, enrolled during active disease.

This clone was detected once. The V gene is TRBV29-1, the J gene TRBJ2-1; 7 bases are shared with TRBD2. The J segment lost 8 bases and the V segment lost 7 bases, leaving 8 bases of the junction unmatched. Germline V gives CDR1 SQVTM, CDR2 ANQGSEA. The CDR3 has 12 amino acids. For the CDR3, the DNA is TGCAGCGCAAGGGAGGGTCCCGATGAGCAGTTCTTC. It translates to CSAREGPDEQFF.

Points on this clone: The germline gene is not matched at one end of the junction; a read error may be the cause. The rearrangement joins TRBV6-2 or TRBV6-3 to TRBJ2-3; D is ambiguous. The CDR3 sequence is 12 residues long. From germline, CDR1 is MNHEY and CDR2 SVGEGT. The CDR3 DNA sequence: TGTGCCAGCAGTTACGCCCTGGTCGCGGTTAACTTT. Its protein product is CASSYALVAVNF.

This clone appeared once. The V and J genes are TRBV18 and TRBJ1-4; D remains unclear. Germline loops: CDR1 KGHSH, CDR2 LQKENI. With 1 base removed from V and 3 bases from J, the gap between germline ends came to 15 bases. The CDR3 totals 17 residues. As DNA, the CDR3 is TGTGCCAGCTCACCACGCCTAGGCTTGAAGGCTAATGAAAAACTGTTTTTT. It codes for CASSPRLGLKANEKLFF. The full variable domain, rest sourced from reference TRBV18 and TRBJ1-4, is NAGVMQNPRHLVRRRGQEARLRCSPMKGHSHVYWYRQLPEEGLKFMVYLQKENIIDESGMPKERFSAEFPKEGPSILRIQQVVRGDSAAYFCASSPRLGLKANEKLFFGSGTQLSVL.

The CDR3 nucleotides are TGTGCCACCAGCAGAGTGCAGGGGACTGAAGCTTTCTTT. It codes for CATSRVQGTEAFF. The V call is TRBV15, the J call TRBJ1-1, with D maybe TRBD1 (6 bases). V was shortened by 1 base and J by 5 bases, with 8 bases between the two germline ends. CDR1 is LNHNV and CDR2 is YYDKDF in the germline V gene (reference sequence). The CDR3 runs 13 residues.

The chain is built from TRBV2 and TRBJ1-1; TRBD1 matches at 8 bases. The germline V gene encodes CDR1 SNHLY and CDR2 FYNNEI. This CDR3 comprises 14 residues. The V and J ends lost 3 bases and 6 bases, in that order; junction bases with no gene match: 6. The CDR3 is CASSDEQGVSEAFF. CDR3 in DNA: TGTGCCAGCAGTGACGAACAGGGGGTGTCTGAAGCTTTCTTT.

In its sample, this clone was seen a few times. The V gene is TRBV18, the J gene TRBJ2-3; TRBD2 matches 9 bases. The CDR3 is made up of 14 amino acids. The V gene's germline CDR1 is KGHSH and CDR2 LQKENI. The J segment lost 1 base and the V segment lost 4 bases, leaving 0 bases of the junction unmatched. This CDR3 is CASSQRGGTDTQYF. The CDR3 bases are TGTGCCAGCTCACAGCGGGGGGGCACAGATACGCAGTATTTT. The variable domain in full, completed from reference TRBV18 and TRBJ2-3, reads NAGVMQNPRHLVRRRGQEARLRCSPMKGHSHVYWYRQLPEEGLKFMVYLQKENIIDESGMPKERFSAEFPKEGPSILRIQQVVRGDSAAYFCASSQRGGTDTQYFGPGTRLTVL.

The chain uses TRBV6-4 and TRBJ2-1; TRBD2 aligns across 13 bases. This CDR3 contains 16 residues. V lost 3 bases to trimming and J lost 7 bases; unmatched junction nucleotides: 6. Germline CDR1 is MRHNA and CDR2 is SNTAGT. The CDR3 loop is CASSESGTSGANEQFF. The CDR3 region has the DNA TGTGCCAGCAGTGAATCCGGGACTAGCGGGGCTAATGAGCAGTTCTTC.

This rearrangement joins TRBV4-1 to TRBJ2-7; no firm D call. The CDR3 has 13 residues. Trimming took 0 bases from V and 4 from J, leaving 7 bases between them. The germline V gene has CDR1 MGHRA and CDR2 YSYEKL. The CDR3 DNA follows: TGCGCCAGCAGCCAAGATTGGGCGTACGAGCAGTACTTC. This translates into CASSQDWAYEQYF.

In this sample, this clone turned up a few times. The same CDR3 can be traced to other DNA sequences in this sample. The chain is built from TRBV2 and TRBJ2-2; D might be TRBD2 (5 bases). Germline lookup yields CDR1 SNHLY and CDR2 FYNNEI. V lost 6 bases and J 0 bases, leaving 8 bases between the germline ends. The CDR3 sequence is 14 residues long. Written as DNA, the CDR3 is TGTGCCAGCAGGGCGGGCACGAACACCGGGGAGCTGTTTTTT. Translation gives CASRAGTNTGELFF.

This chain joins TRBV18 and TRBJ1-2; D may be TRBD1 (5 bases). This CDR3 contains 13 residues. Germline V gene sequence: CDR1 KGHSH, CDR2 LQKENI. Trimming pared 3 bases from V and 4 bases from J, leaving 9 bases between. The CDR3, as DNA: TGTGCCAGCTCACCGGGGGGATCCTATGGCTACACCTTC. This codes for CASSPGGSYGYTF.

This clone was observed a handful of times. V is TRBV24-1 and J is TRBJ2-2; 11 bases fit TRBD1. CDR1 is KGHDR, CDR2 SFDVKD, per germline. The CDR3 runs 16 residues. V trimming: 4 bases; J trimming: 3 bases; junction bases outside the gene matches: 3. Here the CDR3 reads CATSDPGQGDTGELFF. DNA of the CDR3: TGTGCCACCAGTGACCCGGGACAGGGGGACACCGGGGAGCTGTTTTTT.

The chain carries TRBV19 and TRBJ1-2; D not certain. Germline V CDR1 and CDR2: LNHDA, SQIVND (reference sequence). The CDR3 runs 15 residues. With 5 bases removed from V and 2 bases from J, the gap between germline ends came to 15 bases. CDR3 region: CASSEGGRLNYGYTF. CDR3 in DNA: TGTGCCAGTAGTGAGGGCGGCAGGTTAAACTATGGCTACACCTTC.

The chain has TRBV2 and TRBJ1-6; D gene uncertain. Trimming took off 8 bases at V and 8 bases at J, with 13 bases between the two ends. CDR3 length: 13 residues. CDR1 and CDR2 from the germline V gene are SNHLY and FYNNEI. CDR3 amino acids: CASDPLGYSPLHF. CDR3 in DNA: TGTGCCAGCGACCCCCTAGGATATTCACCCCTCCACTTT.

This chain uses TRBV12-3 or TRBV12-4 with TRBJ2-1; D is uncertain. The CDR3 consists of 13 residues. The V end lost 8 bases, the J end lost 7 bases, and 15 bases lay between the germline ends. The CDR3 region has the DNA TGTGCCAGCCAAAGGTGGCTAGTAAATGAGCAGTTCTTC. Amino acids: CASQRWLVNEQFF.

The gene calls are TRBV2 and TRBJ1-2; the match to TRBD1 covers 11 bases. After removal of 9 bases from V and 0 bases from J, the junction contained 6 bases not matched to a gene. The CDR3 covers 15 residues. CDR1 is SNHLY and CDR2 is FYNNEI in the germline V gene. As DNA, the CDR3 is TGTGCCAGAGAGGGGACAGGGGGGACTAACTATGGCTACACCTTC. The encoded protein is CAREGTGGTNYGYTF. Based on the CDR3 plus reference TRBV2 and TRBJ1-2, the full variable domain is EPEVTQTPSHQVTQMGQEVILRCVPISNHLYFYWYRQILGQKVEFLVSFYNNEISEKSEIFDDQFSVERPDGSNFTLKIRSTKLEDSAMYFCAREGTGGTNYGYTFGSGTRLTVV.

The CDR3 loop reads CASAGRVGEKLFF. The DNA of the CDR3 is TGTGCCAGCGCCGGGCGGGTGGGGGAAAAACTGTTTTTT. This chain uses TRBV6-5 with TRBJ1-4; D ambiguous. Per germline, CDR1 MNHEY and CDR2 SVGAGI. CDR3 length: 13 amino acids. V lost 8 bases and J 8 bases, leaving 15 bases between the germline ends.

The chain links TRBV7-3 to TRBJ2-1; 9 bases line up with TRBD2. CDR3 length: 15 residues. V was pared by 2 bases and J by 12 bases, with 11 bases of the junction left unmatched. Germline V gene data show CDR1 as SGHTA and CDR2 as FQGTGA. CDR3 sequence (DNA): TGTGCCAGCAGCTTAGGGGGCCTAGCGGGGCCGGGGCAGTTCTTC. This sequence encodes CASSLGGLAGPGQFF.

The chain combines TRBV6-2 or TRBV6-3 with TRBJ2-1; 7 bases fit TRBD1. This CDR3 comprises 15 residues. The J segment lost 2 bases and the V segment lost 5 bases, leaving 6 bases of the junction unmatched. From germline, CDR1 is MNHEY and CDR2 SVGEGT. CDR3 sequence (DNA): TGTGCCAGCAGTCCCGGGACAGAGGCCTACAATGAGCAGTTCTTC. Translated, it gives CASSPGTEAYNEQFF.

A word on this clone: Other DNA sequences in this specimen translate into the identical CDR3. This chain connects TRBV7-3 to TRBJ2-5, with 14 positions matching TRBD2. CDR1 SGHTA and CDR2 FQGTGA come from the germline V gene. With 2 bases clipped from V and 5 bases from J, the junction kept 4 bases outside the gene matches. There are 16 residues in the CDR3. The CDR3 is CASSLSTSGGEETQYF. The CDR3, as DNA: TGTGCCAGCAGCTTATCGACTAGCGGGGGGGAGGAGACCCAGTACTTC.

The chain joins TRBV24-1 to TRBJ2-5; a possible D gene is TRBD1 (5 bases). V was pared by 3 bases and J by 0 bases, with 10 bases between. Germline V gene data show CDR1 as KGHDR and CDR2 as SFDVKD. The CDR3 loop spans 15 amino acids. The CDR3 spells CATSDVTAYQETQYF. The CDR3 bases are TGTGCCACCAGTGATGTGACAGCGTACCAAGAGACCCAGTACTTC.

This chain connects TRBV28 to TRBJ2-1; possibly TRBD1 for D (6 bases). The CDR3 extends over 15 amino acids. Germline CDR1 and CDR2: MDHEN and SYDVKM. V shed 5 bases and J shed 0 bases, with 11 bases lying between them. The chain's CDR3 is CASSTPGVSYNEQFF. The CDR3 bases are TGTGCCAGCAGTACACCAGGGGTCTCCTACAATGAGCAGTTCTTC.

The chain joins TRBV12-3 or TRBV12-4 to TRBJ2-1, with a weak D call TRBD2 (6 bases). This CDR3 spans 13 amino acids. The V and J ends lost 3 bases and 10 bases respectively, with 13 bases between them. In DNA, the CDR3 is TGTGCCAGCAGTTTGTCCGGGACTTTCGAGCAGTTCTTC. Translation: CASSLSGTFEQFF.

This clone was observed a single time. This sequence joins TRBV29-1 and TRBJ2-1; D is perhaps TRBD1 (5 bases). V lost 4 bases to trimming and J lost 6 bases, with 10 bases between them. Germline loops: CDR1 SQVTM, CDR2 ANQGSEA. The CDR3 runs 12 residues. This CDR3 is CSVVKGSNEQFF. Here the CDR3 DNA reads TGCAGCGTTGTGAAGGGGTCCAATGAGCAGTTCTTC.

This clone turned up a few times. The CDR3 sequence is CASSPGQGDWNEQFF. The CDR3 DNA reads as TGTGCCAGCAGCCCAGGACAGGGTGATTGGAATGAGCAGTTCTTC. V and J are TRBV7-9 and TRBJ2-1; 8 bases match TRBD1. The trim removed 5 bases at V and 7 bases at J, leaving 10 bases unmatched. Germline assignment: CDR1 SEHNR and CDR2 FQNEAQ (reference sequence). The CDR3 length is 15 residues.

The chain joins TRBV6-5 to TRBJ2-7, with D possibly matching TRBD1 (6 bases). This CDR3 contains 14 residues. V lost 5 bases to trimming and J lost 0 bases, with 11 bases between them. Germline-derived CDR1 and CDR2 are MNHEY and SVGAGI. CDR3: CASSPQGLSYEQYF. In DNA, the CDR3 is TGTGCCAGCAGTCCACAGGGCCTCTCCTACGAGCAGTACTTC.

Many counts were recorded for this clone. The chain uses TRBV7-3 and TRBJ2-3; 10 nucleotides agree with TRBD2. The V gene's germline CDR1 is SGHTA and CDR2 FQGTGA. V shed 5 bases, J shed 5 bases, and the junction held 7 bases outside the gene matches. This CDR3 spans 15 amino acids. This chain's CDR3 is CASSQSGGAVDTQYF. CDR3 nucleotides: TGTGCCAGCAGCCAAAGCGGGGGGGCTGTAGATACGCAGTATTTT.

The count of this clone is one. This chain connects TRBV18 to TRBJ2-3; weak D call: TRBD1 (5 bases). V was trimmed by 1 base and J by 4 bases, leaving 12 bases between them. This CDR3 has 15 residues. In germline, CDR1 is KGHSH, CDR2 LQKENI. The CDR3 protein is CASSPQGPRADTQYF. CDR3 DNA: TGTGCCAGCTCACCACAGGGGCCCCGGGCAGATACGCAGTATTTT.

The CDR3 region is CASSSPGLAVYEQYF. CDR3 coding DNA: TGTGCCAGTAGTTCCCCGGGACTAGCGGTGTACGAGCAGTACTTC. The chain links TRBV19 to TRBJ2-7; 11 bases fit TRBD2. J lost 4 bases, V lost 5 bases, and 7 bases had no gene match. CDR1 is LNHDA and CDR2 is SQIVND in the germline V gene (reference sequence). The CDR3 has 15 residues.

This clone was observed at least ten times. CDR3 nucleotide sequence: TGTGCCAGCAGTTACACGGGACAGGGGGCCGAGCAGTACTTC. Amino acids: CASSYTGQGAEQYF. This chain joins TRBV6-5 and TRBJ2-7; TRBD1 agrees at 12 bases. Germline CDR1 reads MNHEY; CDR2 reads SVGAGI. The CDR3 is made up of 14 amino acids. V lost 2 bases, J lost 6 bases, and 2 bases stayed unmatched.

The rearrangement links TRBV2 to TRBJ1-1, with D perhaps TRBD1 (5 bases). From germline, CDR1 is SNHLY and CDR2 FYNNEI. Trimming cost V 6 bases and J 8 bases, with 19 bases left between them. The CDR3 consists of 14 residues. As DNA, the CDR3 is TGTGCCAGCAGACTACAGGCTAACGCTCACGAAGCTTTCTTT. Its translation: CASRLQANAHEAFF.

As to this clone: The junction departs from germline at one end; a sequencing error may be responsible. V is TRBV7-2 and J is TRBJ2-5; 7 positions agree with TRBD2. The germline CDR1 and CDR2 sequences are SGHTA and FQGNSA. The CDR3 is 13 amino acids. The CDR3 DNA reads TGTGCCAGCAGCTTAGATAATGTGGGACTACGAAACTTC. As protein: CASSLDNVGLRNF.

The chain is built from TRBV6-1 and TRBJ2-2; tentatively, D is TRBD2 (6 bases). The CDR3 has 16 amino acids. The V gene's germline CDR1 is MNHNS and CDR2 SASEGT. Between the trimmed V and J ends, which lost 1 base and 6 bases, there was a span of 15 bases. CDR3 amino acids: CASSEDHRWGAGELFF. In nucleotides, the CDR3 is TGTGCCAGCAGTGAAGACCATAGGTGGGGGGCCGGGGAGCTGTTTTTT.